These 9 T cell receptor beta chains were all obtained from the same sample, sequenced in a study of T cells in Graves' hyperthyroidism and ophthalmopathy (dated by TCRdb to the late 2010s). Library construction relied on multiplex PCR. The instrument was an Illumina HiSeq 2000. TCR beta CDR3 regions were amplified from RNA transcripts. For the first round of RT-PCR on the TCR CDR3, the HTBI primer set was used together with the Qiagen OneStep RT-PCR kit. The public reads were quality trimmed at Q25 with fastp and then assembled into clones with MiXCR by TCRdb, keeping productive beta chains. Each entry is one CDR3 protein sequence, shown with its most common DNA and genes. The sample has 550,000 to 600,000 distinct CDR3 sequences on record, approximately 15% of them singletons. The ten largest clones capture 7.1% of the sample. The sequencing sample was made of blood. These receptors were collected from a woman aged 18-29 years with Graves' ophthalmopathy.

In its sample, this clonotype was seen many times. The chain uses TRBV7-9 and TRBJ2-1; 9 bases agree with TRBD2. The V and J ends lost 5 bases and 4 bases, in that order; junction bases with no gene match: 18. This CDR3 is built from 19 residues. Germline assignment: CDR1 SEHNR and CDR2 FQNEAQ (reference sequence). CDR3 in amino acids: CASSPPWIGGRVAYNEQFF. CDR3 in DNA: TGTGCCAGCAGCCCGCCTTGGATTGGCGGGAGGGTTGCGTACAATGAGCAGTTCTTC.

This chain uses TRBV9 with TRBJ1-1, with D unresolved. Germline V CDR1 and CDR2: SGDLS, YYNGEE. V was clipped by 0 bases and J by 6 bases, with 12 bases between them. This CDR3 spans 14 amino acids. The CDR3 spells CASSVVLDSAEAFF. The CDR3 coding sequence is TGTGCCAGCAGCGTAGTTTTGGATTCCGCTGAAGCTTTCTTT.

This clonotype was seen a few times. The chain joins TRBV9 to TRBJ2-2, with D perhaps TRBD2 (5 bases). Trimming left V 2 bases short and J 3 bases short, with 11 bases between. There are 15 residues in the CDR3. Germline V CDR1 and CDR2: SGDLS, YYNGEE. CDR3 sequence reads: CASSVRGRDTGELFF. In DNA, the CDR3 is TGTGCCAGCAGCGTTAGAGGGAGAGACACCGGGGAGCTGTTTTTT.

This clonotype was detected a few times. The chain is built from TRBV20-1 and TRBJ2-7; TRBD2 might be the D (6 bases). The V and J ends lost 5 bases and 4 bases respectively, with 15 bases between them. The CDR3 loop spans 13 amino acids. Looked up from germline, CDR1 is DFQATT and CDR2 is SNEGSKA (reference sequence). The CDR3 here is CSAVQDAGYEQYF. The DNA of the CDR3 is TGCAGTGCTGTCCAGGACGCGGGATACGAGCAGTACTTC.

This clonotype was counted a few times. The chain combines TRBV6-2 or TRBV6-3 with TRBJ2-4; 8 bases align to TRBD2. Germline CDR1 and CDR2: MNHEY and SVGEGT. This CDR3 contains 17 residues. Trimming removed 2 bases from V and 6 bases from J; junction bases left unmatched: 12. CDR3 loop: CASSYARSGRGGNIQYF. The CDR3 DNA sequence: TGTGCCAGCAGTTACGCCAGGAGCGGGAGAGGGGGAAACATTCAGTACTTC.

The CDR3 loop reads CASSSVGAGEHGYTF. The CDR3 DNA is TGTGCCAGCAGCTCAGTTGGGGCAGGGGAGCATGGCTACACCTTC. The chain recombines TRBV7-2 with TRBJ1-2, with D tentatively TRBD1 (6 bases). Germline V gene data show CDR1 as SGHTA and CDR2 as FQGNSA. Trimming took 4 bases from V and 6 from J, leaving 18 bases between them. This CDR3 comprises 15 residues.

The J gene is TRBJ2-5, the V gene TRBV24-1; tentatively, D is TRBD1 (6 bases). The CDR3 is made up of 15 amino acids. Germline loops: CDR1 KGHDR, CDR2 SFDVKD. V lost 3 bases and J lost 3, with 13 bases in between. CDR3 sequence (DNA): TGTGCCACCAGTGATCCCGGACAGCCGAAAGAGACCCAGTACTTC. Its translation: CATSDPGQPKETQYF.

The sample holds a few counts of this clonotype. The chain carries TRBV6-1 and TRBJ2-3, with TRBD2 matching 8 bases. The V segment lost 6 bases and the J segment 6 bases; nucleotides outside the gene matches: 11. The CDR3 consists of 15 residues. The germline gives CDR1 MNHNS, CDR2 SASEGT. The CDR3 sequence: CASSHDGGGPDTQYF. CDR3 coding DNA: TGTGCCAGCAGCCACGACGGGGGGGGCCCGGATACGCAGTATTTT.

In this sample, this clonotype turned up many times. CDR3: CASSLGPKQYF. In nucleotides, the CDR3 is TGTGCCAGCAGTTTAGGGCCCAAGCAGTACTTC. The chain uses TRBV28 and TRBJ2-7; D remains ambiguous. Germline lookup yields CDR1 MDHEN and CDR2 SYDVKM. Trimming took 2 bases from V and 8 from J, leaving 7 bases between them. The CDR3 is made up of 11 amino acids.